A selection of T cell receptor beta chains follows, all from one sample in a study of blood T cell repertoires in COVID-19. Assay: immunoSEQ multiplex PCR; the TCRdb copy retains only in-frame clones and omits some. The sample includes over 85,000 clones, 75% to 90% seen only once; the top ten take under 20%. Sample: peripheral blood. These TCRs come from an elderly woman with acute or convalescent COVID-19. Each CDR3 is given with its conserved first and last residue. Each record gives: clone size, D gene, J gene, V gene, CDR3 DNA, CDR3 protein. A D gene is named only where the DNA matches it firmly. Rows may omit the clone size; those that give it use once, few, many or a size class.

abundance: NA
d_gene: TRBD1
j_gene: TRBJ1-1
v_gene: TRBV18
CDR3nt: TGTGCCAGCAAGCTCCAGGGGTCAGGGGGCCTGAACACTGAAGCTTTCTTT
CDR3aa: CASKLQGSGGLNTEAFF

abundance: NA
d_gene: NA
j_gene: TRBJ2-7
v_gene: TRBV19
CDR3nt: TGTGCCAGTAGTGACGACAACTCCTACGAGCAGTACTTC
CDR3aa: CASSDDNSYEQYF

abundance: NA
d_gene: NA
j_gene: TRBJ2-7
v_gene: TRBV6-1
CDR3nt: TGTGCCAGCAGTGAAGCTAGGGGCTGGGGGGATTCCTACGAGCAGTACTTC
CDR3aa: CASSEARGWGDSYEQYF

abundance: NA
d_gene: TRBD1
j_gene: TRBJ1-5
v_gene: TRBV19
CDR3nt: TGTGCCAGTAACGGACAGGGGCGCCAGCCCCAGCATTTT
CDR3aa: CASNGQGRQPQHF

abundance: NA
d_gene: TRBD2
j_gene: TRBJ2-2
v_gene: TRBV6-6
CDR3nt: TGTGCCAGCAGCCAACTAGCGGCGAACACCGGGGAGCTGTTTTTT
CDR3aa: CASSQLAANTGELFF

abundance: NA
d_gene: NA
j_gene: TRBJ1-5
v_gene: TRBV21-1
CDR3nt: TGTGCCAGCAGCAAAGGGTGGACACATAGCAATCAGCCCCAGCATTTT
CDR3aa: CASSKGWTHSNQPQHF

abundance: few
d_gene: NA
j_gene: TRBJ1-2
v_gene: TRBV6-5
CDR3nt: TGTGCCAGCAGTTCAACAGGGAAATGGAATGGCTACACCTTC
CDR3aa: CASSSTGKWNGYTF

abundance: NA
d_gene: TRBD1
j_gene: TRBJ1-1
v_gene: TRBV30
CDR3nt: TGTGCCTGGAACACAGGGGGCACTGAAGCTTTCTTT
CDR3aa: CAWNTGGTEAFF

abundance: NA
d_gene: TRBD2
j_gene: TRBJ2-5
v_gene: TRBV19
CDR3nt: TGTGCCAGTAGTCAACTTACGGGGCTAGCGGGAGAGACCCAGTACTTC
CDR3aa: CASSQLTGLAGETQYF

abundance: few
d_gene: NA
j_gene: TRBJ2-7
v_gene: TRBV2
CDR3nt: TGTGCCAGCAGTGATGACGGAGGAATCTACGAGCAGTACTTC
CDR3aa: CASSDDGGIYEQYF

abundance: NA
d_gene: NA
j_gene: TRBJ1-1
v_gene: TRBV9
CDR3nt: TGTGCCAGCAGCGTGGCCGGGACAAAGTCGACTGAAGCTTTCTTT
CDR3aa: CASSVAGTKSTEAFF

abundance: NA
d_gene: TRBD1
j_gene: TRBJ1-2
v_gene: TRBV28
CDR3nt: TGTGCCAGCAGTCTCCGACAGGGAATGAACTATGGCTACACCTTC
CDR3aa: CASSLRQGMNYGYTF

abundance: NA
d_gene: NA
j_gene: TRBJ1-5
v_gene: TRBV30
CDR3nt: TGTGCCTGGAGTGTACGGGAGCATCAGCCCCAGCATTTT
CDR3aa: CAWSVREHQPQHF

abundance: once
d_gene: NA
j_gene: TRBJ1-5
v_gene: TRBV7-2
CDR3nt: TGTGCCAGCGGATTAACAGGGTTCGGTCAGCCCCAGCATTTT
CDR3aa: CASGLTGFGQPQHF

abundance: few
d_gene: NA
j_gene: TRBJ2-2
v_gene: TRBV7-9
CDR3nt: TGTGCCAGCAGCTTACCGGGGGGCGACACCGGGGAGCTGTTTTTT
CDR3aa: CASSLPGGDTGELFF

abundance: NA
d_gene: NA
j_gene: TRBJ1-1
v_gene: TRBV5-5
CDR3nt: TGTGCCAGCAGCTCCGTAGGGGCCACTGAAGCTTTCTTT
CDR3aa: CASSSVGATEAFF

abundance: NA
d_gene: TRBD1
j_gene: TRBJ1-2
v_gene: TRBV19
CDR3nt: TGTGCCAGTAGTAAAAGCGCGAGGGGGAGCAGGGGGCTCGATGGCTACACCTTC
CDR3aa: CASSKSARGSRGLDGYTF

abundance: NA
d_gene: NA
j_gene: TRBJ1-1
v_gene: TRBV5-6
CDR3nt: TGTGCCAGCAGCTCAACACAACCGTATTACATGAACACTGAAGCTTTCTTT
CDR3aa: CASSSTQPYYMNTEAFF

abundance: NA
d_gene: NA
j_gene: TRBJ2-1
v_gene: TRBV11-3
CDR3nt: TGTGCCAGCAGCTTAGGTACAGGGGAGGTTCACTACAATGAGCAGTTCTTC
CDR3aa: CASSLGTGEVHYNEQFF

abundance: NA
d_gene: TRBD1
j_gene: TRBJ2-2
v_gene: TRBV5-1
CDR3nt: TGCGCCAGCAGCTCTGGACAGGGTTTAACCGGGGAGCTGTTTTTT
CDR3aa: CASSSGQGLTGELFF

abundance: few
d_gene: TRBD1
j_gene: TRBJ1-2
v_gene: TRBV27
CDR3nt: TGTGCCAGCAGTTTATCGGGGACAGGGGTCTATGGCTACACCTTC
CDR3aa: CASSLSGTGVYGYTF

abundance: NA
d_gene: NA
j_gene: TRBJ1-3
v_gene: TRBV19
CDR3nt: TGTGCCAGTAGTGTCGGGCGGGGTGGCGGAAACACCATATATTTT
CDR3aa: CASSVGRGGGNTIYF

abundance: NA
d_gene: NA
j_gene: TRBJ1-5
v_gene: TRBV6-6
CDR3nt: TGTGCCAGCAGACCGGGGGGAGATAGCAATCAGCCCCAGCATTTT
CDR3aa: CASRPGGDSNQPQHF

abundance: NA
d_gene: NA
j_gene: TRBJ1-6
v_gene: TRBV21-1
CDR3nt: TGTGCCAGCAGCAAAATAGAGGGCAGGTCCTATAATTCACCCCTCCACTTT
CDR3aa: CASSKIEGRSYNSPLHF

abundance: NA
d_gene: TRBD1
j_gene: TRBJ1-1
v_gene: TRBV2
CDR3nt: TGTGCCAGCAGAACAGGGGCCATGAACACTGAAGCTTTCTTT
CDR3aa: CASRTGAMNTEAFF

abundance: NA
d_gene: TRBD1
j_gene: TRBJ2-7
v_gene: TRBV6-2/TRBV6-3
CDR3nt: TGTGCCAGCAGTTACGCGACAGGGGGCAACGAGCAGTACTTC
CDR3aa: CASSYATGGNEQYF

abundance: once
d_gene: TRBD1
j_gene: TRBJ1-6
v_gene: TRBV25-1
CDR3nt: TGTGCCAGCAGTGGAGGACAGGGGGCAAATTCACCCCTCCACTTT
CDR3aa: CASSGGQGANSPLHF

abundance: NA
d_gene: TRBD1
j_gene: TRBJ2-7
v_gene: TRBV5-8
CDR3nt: TGTGCCAGCAGCAGGACAGGGGGTGGCCTGAGGTACGAGCAGTACTTC
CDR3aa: CASSRTGGGLRYEQYF

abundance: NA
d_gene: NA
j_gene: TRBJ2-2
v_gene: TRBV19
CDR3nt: TGTGCCAGTAGTATAACGGAGGTGTTAGCCGGGGAGCTGTTTTTT
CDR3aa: CASSITEVLAGELFF

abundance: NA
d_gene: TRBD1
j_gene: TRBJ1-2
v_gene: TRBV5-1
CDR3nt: TGCGCCAGCAGCGCGGACAGGGTGGGCGGCTACACCTTC
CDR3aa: CASSADRVGGYTF

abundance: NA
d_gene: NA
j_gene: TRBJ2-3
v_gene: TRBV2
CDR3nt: TGTGCCAGCAGTCCCGGAGCAGATACGCAGTATTTT
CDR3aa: CASSPGADTQYF

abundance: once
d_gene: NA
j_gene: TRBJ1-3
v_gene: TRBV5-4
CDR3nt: TGTGCCAGCAGCCGAGAGATCTCTGGAAACACCATATATTTT
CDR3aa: CASSREISGNTIYF

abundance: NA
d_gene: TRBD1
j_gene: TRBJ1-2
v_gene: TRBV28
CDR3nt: TGTGCCAGCAGCCCCCGACAGGGGAGGAGAGACTATGGCTACACCTTC
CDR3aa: CASSPRQGRRDYGYTF

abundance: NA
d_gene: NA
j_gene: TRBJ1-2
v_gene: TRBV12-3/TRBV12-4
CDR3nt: TGTGCCAGCAGCAACGGCGGGGCTTATGGCTACACCTTC
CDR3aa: CASSNGGAYGYTF

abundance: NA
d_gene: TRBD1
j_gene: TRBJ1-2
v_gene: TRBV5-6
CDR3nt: TGTGCCAGCAGACAGGGGACGAACTATGGCTACACCTTC
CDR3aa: CASRQGTNYGYTF

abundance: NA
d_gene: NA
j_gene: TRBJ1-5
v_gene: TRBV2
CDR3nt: TGTGCCAGCAGTGAGGCGATGACACGTCAGCCCCAGCATTTT
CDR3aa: CASSEAMTRQPQHF

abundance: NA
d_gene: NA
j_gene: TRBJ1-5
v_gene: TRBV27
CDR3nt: TGTGCCAGCAGGACCGGGACAAATAGCAATCAGCCCCAGCATTTT
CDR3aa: CASRTGTNSNQPQHF

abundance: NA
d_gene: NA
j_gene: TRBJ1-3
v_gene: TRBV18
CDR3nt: TGTGCCAGCTCACAGGACAGAAGCTCTGGAAACACCATATATTTT
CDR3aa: CASSQDRSSGNTIYF

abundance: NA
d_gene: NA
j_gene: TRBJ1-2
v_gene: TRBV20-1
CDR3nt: TGCAGTGCTAGTTACAGCCCTAACTATGGCTACACCTTC
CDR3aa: CSASYSPNYGYTF

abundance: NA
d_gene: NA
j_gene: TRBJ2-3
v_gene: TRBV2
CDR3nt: TGTGCCAGCCTCCGAGGCAGGGCCGGAGATACGCAGTATTTT
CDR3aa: CASLRGRAGDTQYF

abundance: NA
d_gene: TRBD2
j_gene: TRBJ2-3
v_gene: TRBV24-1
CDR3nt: TGTGCCACCAGTGATCTAGGGACTAGCGGGGCACCTAGCGCAGATACGCAGTATTTT
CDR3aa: CATSDLGTSGAPSADTQYF

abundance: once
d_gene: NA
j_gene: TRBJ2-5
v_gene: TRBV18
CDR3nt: TGTGCCAGCTCACCCCCGAGCAGGGCCCCAAGACAAGAGACCCAGTACTTC
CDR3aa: CASSPPSRAPRQETQYF

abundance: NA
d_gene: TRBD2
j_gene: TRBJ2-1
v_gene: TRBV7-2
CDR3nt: TGTGCCAGCAGCTTTACGACTAGCGGTTACAATGAGCAGTTCTTC
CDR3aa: CASSFTTSGYNEQFF

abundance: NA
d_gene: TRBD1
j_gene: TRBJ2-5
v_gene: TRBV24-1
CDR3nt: TGTGCCACCGGACAGGGAGAGACCCAGTACTTC
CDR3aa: CATGQGETQYF

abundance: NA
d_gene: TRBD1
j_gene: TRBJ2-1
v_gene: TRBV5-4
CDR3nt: TGTGCCAGCAGCTCCCGGGACAGGGGCTATGAGCAGTTCTTC
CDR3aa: CASSSRDRGYEQFF

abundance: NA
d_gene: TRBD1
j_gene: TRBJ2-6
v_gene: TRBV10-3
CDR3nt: TGTGCCATCAGTGAGGGGGGGACAGGGGGTTACTCTGGGGCCAACGTCCTGACTTTC
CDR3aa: CAISEGGTGGYSGANVLTF

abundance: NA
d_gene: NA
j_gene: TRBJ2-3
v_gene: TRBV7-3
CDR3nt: TGTGCCAGCAGCTTAATAAGGACACCCACAGATACGCAGTATTTT
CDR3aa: CASSLIRTPTDTQYF

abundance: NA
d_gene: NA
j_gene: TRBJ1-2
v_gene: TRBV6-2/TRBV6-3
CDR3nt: TGTGCCAGCAGTCGGGTCGCGGTCCTAACATCGGCTAACTATGGCTACACCTTC
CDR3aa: CASSRVAVLTSANYGYTF